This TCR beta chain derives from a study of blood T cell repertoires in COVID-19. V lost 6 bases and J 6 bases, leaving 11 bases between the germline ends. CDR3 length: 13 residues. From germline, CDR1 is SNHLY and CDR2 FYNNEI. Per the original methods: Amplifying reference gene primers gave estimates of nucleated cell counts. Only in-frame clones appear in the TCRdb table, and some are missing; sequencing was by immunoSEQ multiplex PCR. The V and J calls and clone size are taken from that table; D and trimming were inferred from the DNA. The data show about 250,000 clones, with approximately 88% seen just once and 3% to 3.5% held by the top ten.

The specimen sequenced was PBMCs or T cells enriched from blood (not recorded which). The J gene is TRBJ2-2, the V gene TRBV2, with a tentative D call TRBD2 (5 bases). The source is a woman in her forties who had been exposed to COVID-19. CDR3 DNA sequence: TGTGCCAGCAGAGAGGGTGGGGCCGGGGAGCTGTTTTTT. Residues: CASREGGAGELFF.